This T cell receptor (beta chain) was captured in a study of identifying expanded T cells in peripheral blood. Produced via immunoSEQ multiplex PCR; TCRdb's table is partial and in-frame only. The sample yields about 97,000 clones, 88% seen once. Collection occurred without any documented infections or immune events in donors. The CDR3 spans 15 residues. V shed 5 bases and J 5 bases; nucleotides not matched to a gene: 9. CDR1 is LGHNA and CDR2 is YNFKEQ in the germline V gene. The chain couples TRBV4-2 to TRBJ2-5; 9 bases fit TRBD2. Sequenced input: blood. This sequence was found in a person between 18 and 75 years old in good health. This CDR3 is CASSTSSGVVETQYF. In nucleotides, the CDR3 is TGTGCCAGCAGCACCTCTAGCGGGGTAGTTGAGACCCAGTACTTC.